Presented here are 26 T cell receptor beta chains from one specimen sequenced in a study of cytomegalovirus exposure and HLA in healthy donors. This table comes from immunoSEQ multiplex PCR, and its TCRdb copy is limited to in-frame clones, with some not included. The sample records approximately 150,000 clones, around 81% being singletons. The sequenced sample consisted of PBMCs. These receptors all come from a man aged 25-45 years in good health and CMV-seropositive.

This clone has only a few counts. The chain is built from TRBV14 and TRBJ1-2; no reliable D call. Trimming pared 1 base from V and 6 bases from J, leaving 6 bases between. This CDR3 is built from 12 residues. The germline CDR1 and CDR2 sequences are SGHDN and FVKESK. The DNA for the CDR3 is TGTGCCAGCAGCCAAGGGGGAGATGGCTACACCTTC. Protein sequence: CASSQGGDGYTF.

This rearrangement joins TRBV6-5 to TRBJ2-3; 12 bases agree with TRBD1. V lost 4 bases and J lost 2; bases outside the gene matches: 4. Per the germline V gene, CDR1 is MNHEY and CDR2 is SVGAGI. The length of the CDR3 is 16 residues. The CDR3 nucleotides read TGTGCCAGCAGTTTTGGGACAGGGGGCTTCACAGATACGCAGTATTTT. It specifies CASSFGTGGFTDTQYF.

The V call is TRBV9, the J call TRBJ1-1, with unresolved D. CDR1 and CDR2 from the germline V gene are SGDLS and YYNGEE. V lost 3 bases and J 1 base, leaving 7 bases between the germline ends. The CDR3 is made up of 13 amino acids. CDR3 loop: CASSAGPNTEAFF. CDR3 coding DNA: TGTGCCAGCAGCGCAGGCCCGAACACTGAAGCTTTCTTT.

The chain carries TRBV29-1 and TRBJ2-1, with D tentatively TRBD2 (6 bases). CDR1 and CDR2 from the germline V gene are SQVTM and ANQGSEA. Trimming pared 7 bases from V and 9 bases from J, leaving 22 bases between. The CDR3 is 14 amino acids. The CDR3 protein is CSASRSGEAVEQFF. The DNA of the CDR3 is TGCAGCGCTAGTCGGTCCGGGGAGGCAGTTGAGCAGTTCTTC.

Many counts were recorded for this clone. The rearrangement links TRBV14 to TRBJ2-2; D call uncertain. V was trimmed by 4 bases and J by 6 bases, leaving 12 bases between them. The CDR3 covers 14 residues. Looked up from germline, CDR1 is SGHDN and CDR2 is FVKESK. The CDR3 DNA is TGTGCCAGCAGCCCCGTAGTTGTGGCCGGGGAGCTGTTTTTT. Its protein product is CASSPVVVAGELFF.

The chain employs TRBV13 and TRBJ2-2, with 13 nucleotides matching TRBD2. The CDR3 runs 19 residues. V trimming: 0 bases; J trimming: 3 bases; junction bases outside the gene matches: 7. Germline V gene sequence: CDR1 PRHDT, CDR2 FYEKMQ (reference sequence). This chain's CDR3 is CASSLGLAGGPPDTGELFF. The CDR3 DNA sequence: TGTGCCAGCAGCTTAGGACTAGCGGGGGGGCCTCCCGACACCGGGGAGCTGTTTTTT.

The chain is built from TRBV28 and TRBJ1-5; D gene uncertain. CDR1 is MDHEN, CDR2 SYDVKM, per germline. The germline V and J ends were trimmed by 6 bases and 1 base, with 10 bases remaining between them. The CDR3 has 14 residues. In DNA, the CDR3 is TGTGCCAGCAGCGCGGGTATGAGCAATCAGCCCCAGCATTTT. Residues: CASSAGMSNQPQHF.

The CDR3 nucleotides are TGTGCCAGCAGCGTAGGGACAGGGAATGGATATGGCTACACCTTC. Translating it yields CASSVGTGNGYGYTF. The chain uses TRBV9 and TRBJ1-2; 8 bases align to TRBD1. The CDR3 runs 15 residues. CDR1 SGDLS and CDR2 YYNGEE come from the germline V gene. J lost 5 bases, V lost 0 bases, and 6 bases had no gene match. Looking up the rest from reference TRBV9 and TRBJ1-2 gives the full variable domain: DSGVTQTPKHLITATGQRVTLRCSPRSGDLSVYWYQQSLDQGLQFLIQYYNGEERAKGNILERFSAQQFPDLHSELNLSSLELGDSALYFCASSVGTGNGYGYTFGSGTRLTVV.

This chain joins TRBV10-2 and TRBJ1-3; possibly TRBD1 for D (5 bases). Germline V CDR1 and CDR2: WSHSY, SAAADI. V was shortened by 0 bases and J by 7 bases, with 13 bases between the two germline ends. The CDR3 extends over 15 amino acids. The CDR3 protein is CASSESGGDGNTIYF. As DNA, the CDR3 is TGCGCCAGCAGTGAGTCGGGGGGAGACGGCAACACCATATATTTT.

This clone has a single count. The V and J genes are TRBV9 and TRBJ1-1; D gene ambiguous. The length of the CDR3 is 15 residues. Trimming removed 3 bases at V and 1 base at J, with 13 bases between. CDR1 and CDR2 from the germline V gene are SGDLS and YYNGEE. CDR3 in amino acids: CASSGLDPRNTEAFF. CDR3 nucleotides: TGTGCCAGCAGCGGACTCGACCCCAGGAACACTGAAGCTTTCTTT.

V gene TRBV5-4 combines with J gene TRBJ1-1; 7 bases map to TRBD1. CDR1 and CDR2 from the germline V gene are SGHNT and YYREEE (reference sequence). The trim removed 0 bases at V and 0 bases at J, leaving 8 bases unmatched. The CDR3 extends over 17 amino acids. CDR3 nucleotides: TGTGCCAGCAGCTTGGCAGGGGGGACAGCCTTGAACACTGAAGCTTTCTTT. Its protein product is CASSLAGGTALNTEAFF.

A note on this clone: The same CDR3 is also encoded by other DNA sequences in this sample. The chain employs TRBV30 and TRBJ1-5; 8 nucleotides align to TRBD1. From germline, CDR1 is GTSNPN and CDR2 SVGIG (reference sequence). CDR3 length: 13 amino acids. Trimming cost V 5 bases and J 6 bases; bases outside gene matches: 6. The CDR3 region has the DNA TGTGCCTGGGCCGACAGGGGAGGTCAGCCCCAGCATTTT. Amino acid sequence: CAWADRGGQPQHF. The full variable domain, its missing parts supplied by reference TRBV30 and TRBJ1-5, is SQTIHQWPATLVQPVGSPLSLECTVEGTSNPNLYWYRQAAGRGLQLLFYSVGIGQISSEVPQNLSASRPQDRQFILSSKKLLLSDSGFYLCAWADRGGQPQHFGDGTRLSIL.

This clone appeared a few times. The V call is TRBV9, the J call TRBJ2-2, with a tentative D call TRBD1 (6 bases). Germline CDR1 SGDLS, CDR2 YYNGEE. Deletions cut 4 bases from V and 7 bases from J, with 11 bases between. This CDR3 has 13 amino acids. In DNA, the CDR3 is TGTGCCAGCAGCATGGTCAGGGGCGGGGAGCTGTTTTTT. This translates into CASSMVRGGELFF.

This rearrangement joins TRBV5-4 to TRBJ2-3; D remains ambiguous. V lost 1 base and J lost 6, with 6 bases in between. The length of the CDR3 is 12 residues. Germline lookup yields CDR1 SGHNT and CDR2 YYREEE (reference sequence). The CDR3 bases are TGTGCCAGCAGCTTGACAGTTGATACGCAGTATTTT. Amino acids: CASSLTVDTQYF.

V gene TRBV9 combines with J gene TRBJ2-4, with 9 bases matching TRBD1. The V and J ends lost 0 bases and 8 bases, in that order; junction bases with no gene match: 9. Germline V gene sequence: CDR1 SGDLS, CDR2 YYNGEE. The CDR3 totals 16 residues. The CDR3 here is CASSVGLGQGRDIQYF. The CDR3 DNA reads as TGTGCCAGCAGCGTAGGGCTGGGACAGGGTCGGGACATTCAGTACTTC.

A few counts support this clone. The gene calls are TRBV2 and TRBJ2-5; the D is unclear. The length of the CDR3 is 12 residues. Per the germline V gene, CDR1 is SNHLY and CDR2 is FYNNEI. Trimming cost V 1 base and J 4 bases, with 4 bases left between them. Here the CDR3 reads CASSEGGETQYF. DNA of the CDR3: TGTGCCAGCAGTGAAGGAGGAGAGACCCAGTACTTC. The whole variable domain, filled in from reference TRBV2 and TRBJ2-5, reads EPEVTQTPSHQVTQMGQEVILRCVPISNHLYFYWYRQILGQKVEFLVSFYNNEISEKSEIFDDQFSVERPDGSNFTLKIRSTKLEDSAMYFCASSEGGETQYFGPGTRLLVL.

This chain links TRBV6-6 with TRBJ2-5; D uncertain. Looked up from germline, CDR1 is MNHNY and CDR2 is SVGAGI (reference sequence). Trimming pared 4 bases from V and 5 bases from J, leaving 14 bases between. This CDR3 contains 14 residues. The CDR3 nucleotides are TGTGCCAGCAGTTCCCCACCCGGTTCGGAGACCCAGTACTTC. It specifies CASSSPPGSETQYF.

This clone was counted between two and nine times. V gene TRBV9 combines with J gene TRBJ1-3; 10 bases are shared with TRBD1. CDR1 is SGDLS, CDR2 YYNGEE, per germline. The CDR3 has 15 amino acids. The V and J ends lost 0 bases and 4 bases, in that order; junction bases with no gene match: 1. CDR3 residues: CASSVGDRGGNTIYF. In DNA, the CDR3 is TGTGCCAGCAGCGTAGGGGACAGGGGAGGAAACACCATATATTTT.

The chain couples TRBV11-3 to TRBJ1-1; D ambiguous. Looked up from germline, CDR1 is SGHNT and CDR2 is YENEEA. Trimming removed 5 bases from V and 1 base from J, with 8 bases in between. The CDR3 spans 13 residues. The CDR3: CASSHLRNTEAFF. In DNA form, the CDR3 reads TGTGCCAGCAGCCACTTGCGGAACACTGAAGCTTTCTTT.

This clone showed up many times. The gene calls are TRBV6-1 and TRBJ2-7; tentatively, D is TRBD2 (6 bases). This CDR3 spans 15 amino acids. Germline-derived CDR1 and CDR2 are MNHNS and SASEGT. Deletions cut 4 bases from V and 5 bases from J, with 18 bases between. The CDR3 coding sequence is TGTGCCAGCAGTGGGAGGGCCTATCGGTCACACGAGCAGTACTTC. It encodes CASSGRAYRSHEQYF.

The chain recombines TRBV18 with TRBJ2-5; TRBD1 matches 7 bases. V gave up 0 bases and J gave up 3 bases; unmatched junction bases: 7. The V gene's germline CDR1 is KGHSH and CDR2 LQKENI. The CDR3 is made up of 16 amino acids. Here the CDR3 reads CASSPPDRIRKETQYF. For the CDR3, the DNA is TGTGCCAGCTCACCACCGGACAGGATTCGAAAAGAGACCCAGTACTTC.

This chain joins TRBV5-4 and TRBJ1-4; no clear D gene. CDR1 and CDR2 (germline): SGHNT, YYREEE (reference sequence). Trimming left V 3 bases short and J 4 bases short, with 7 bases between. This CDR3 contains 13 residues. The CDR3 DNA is TGTGCCAGCAGCTCGCAGGTTAATGAAAAACTGTTTTTT. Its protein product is CASSSQVNEKLFF.

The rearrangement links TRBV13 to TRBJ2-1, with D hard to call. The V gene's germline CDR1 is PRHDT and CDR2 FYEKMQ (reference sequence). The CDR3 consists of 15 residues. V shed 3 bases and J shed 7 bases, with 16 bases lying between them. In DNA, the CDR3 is TGTGCCAGCAGCTTGAGGTCACGGGTATTGAATGAGCAGTTCTTC. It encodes CASSLRSRVLNEQFF.

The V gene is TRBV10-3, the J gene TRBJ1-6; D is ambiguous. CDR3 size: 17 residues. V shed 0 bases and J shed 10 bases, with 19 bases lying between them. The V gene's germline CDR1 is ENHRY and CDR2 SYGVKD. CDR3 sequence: CAISESWVVGFGSPLHF. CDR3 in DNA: TGTGCCATCAGTGAGTCCTGGGTCGTTGGGTTCGGGTCACCCCTCCACTTT.

CDR3: CATQLGTEAFF. The DNA for the CDR3 is TGTGCCACCCAACTAGGGACTGAAGCTTTCTTT. The V call is TRBV2, the J call TRBJ1-1; D ambiguous. The V gene lost 10 bases and the J gene lost 5 bases, with 11 bases spanning the gap. Germline values: CDR1 SNHLY, CDR2 FYNNEI. The CDR3 has 11 residues.

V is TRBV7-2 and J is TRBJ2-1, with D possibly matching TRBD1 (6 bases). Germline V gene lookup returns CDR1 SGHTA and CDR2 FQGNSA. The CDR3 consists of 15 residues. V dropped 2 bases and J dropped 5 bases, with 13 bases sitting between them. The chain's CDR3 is CASSLWGRKNNEQFF. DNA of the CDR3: TGTGCCAGCAGCTTATGGGGGCGCAAAAACAATGAGCAGTTCTTC.